This passage covers 3 T cell receptor beta chains from one sample sequenced in a study of Graves' ophthalmopathy and Graves' hyperthyroidism. RNA transcripts provided the template for amplifying TCR beta CDR3 regions. An initial RT-PCR round employing HTBI primers preceded a second-round multiplex PCR. MiXCR was run by TCRdb on the multiplex PCR reads, yielding one entry per CDR3 protein. The sample records 500,000 to 600,000 distinct CDR3 sequences, just under 40% being singletons. Material: peripheral blood or thyroid tissue (not recorded which). The receptors derive from an adult man with Graves' hyperthyroidism.

The chain recombines TRBV13 with TRBJ2-7; D gene uncertain. The J call is doubtful: the DNA matches TRBJ2-1 better. Germline V CDR1 and CDR2: PRHDT, FYEKMQ (reference sequence). CDR3 length equals 12 residues. In DNA form, the CDR3 reads TGTGCCAGCAGCTGGTCGGGCCATGAGCAGTTCTTC. It specifies CASSWSGHEQFF.

This clonotype was recorded many times. The chain joins TRBV10-3 to TRBJ2-7; perhaps TRBD1 as D (6 bases). Trimming removed 7 bases at V and 7 bases at J, with 17 bases between. Germline lookup yields CDR1 ENHRY and CDR2 SYGVKD. The CDR3 covers 13 residues. The chain's CDR3 is CAITEGENEEQYF. CDR3 nucleotide sequence: TGTGCCATCACAGAGGGGGAAAATGAGGAGCAGTACTTC.

On this clonotype: This clone may be a read error of a much larger clone one base away. The rearrangement joins TRBV7-8 to TRBJ2-7, with 8 bases aligning to TRBD1. The CDR3 consists of 14 residues. CDR1 is SGHVS, CDR2 FQNEAQ, per germline. In DNA form, the CDR3 reads TGTGCCAGCAGCAACGGACAGGGCAGCTACGGGCAGTACTTC. Translation gives CASSNGQGSYGQYF.